This T cell receptor (beta chain) was found in a study of T cells in Graves' hyperthyroidism and ophthalmopathy (dated by TCRdb to about 2019). A note on the overall study: Peripheral blood was sampled at the time of initial diagnosis, prior to any treatment. To identify TCR V-J signatures that set the groups apart, the researchers used a discovery cohort of 90 to 100 patients, made up of 40 to 45 with Graves' ophthalmopathy and some 55 with stable Graves' hyperthyroidism. An independent validation cohort of about 19 hyperthyroidism patients and approximately 15 patients who later progressed to ophthalmopathy tested prospective prediction of ophthalmopathy. For training and testing, the 100 or so patients in the discovery cohort were randomly divided in a 7:3 ratio. The study also compared thyroid tissue and blood T-cell repertoires from about 6 Graves' hyperthyroidism patients. After sampling, hyperthyroidism patients received methimazole starting at 30 mg daily, and ophthalmopathy patients received high-dose intravenous methylprednisolone. The paper reports TCR Vbeta CDR3 sequencing of approximately 140 peripheral blood samples: under 45 ophthalmopathy, roughly 74 hyperthyroidism and 17 progressor patients.

Relative to germline, V is 0 bases shorter and J is 2 bases shorter, with 8 bases between their ends. The CDR3 holds 13 amino acids from the cysteine to the phenylalanine. Only the CDR3 DNA is retained, 39 bases long and in frame from the first base. The germline V gene encodes CDR1 GTSNPN and CDR2 SVGIG (reference sequence). The TCR beta CDR3 regions were amplified from the RNA transcripts. A first-round RT-PCR of the TCR CDR3 used the HTBI primer set with the Qiagen OneStep RT-PCR kit. A second multiplex PCR round built the libraries, followed by size selection and purification. Libraries were sequenced paired-end with 100 bp reads on an Illumina HiSeq2000. The paper's processing steps were these. SOAPnuke was used to process the raw data, throwing out any read that contained adapters or uncalled bases, had a mean Phred below 15, or lacked an exact constant-primer or identifier match. COPE v1.2.5 was used to merge the high-quality paired reads, and each unique nucleotide sequence was defined as a clonotype. Clonotypes were aligned to IMGT TRBV, TRBD and TRBJ reference segments using MiTCR v1.1. The analysis was restricted to V-J combinations with a frequency above 0.0001, which together covered just over 98% of the repertoires. The TCS score was defined as F50 (clonal expansion) divided by E x V (chaos), with BLOSUM62-based TCRdist calculated between CDR3 peptides within each V-J. Welch's t-statistics and random forest reduced roughly 530 V-J features to roughly 13, which were used in a naive Bayes classifier (R e1071). TCRdb applied fastp at Q25 and MiXCR to the public reads, then kept only in-frame beta chains. Identical CDR3 proteins give one entry, which carries the most common genes and DNA. The V and J calls here are based on TCRdb, not the publication. Present in this sample are roughly 510,000 distinct CDR3 sequences, roughly 20% of which were seen just once. The top ten clones comprise about 30% of the sample.

Stable Graves' hyperthyroidism was defined as the absence of progression to ophthalmopathy over 18 months of follow-up. Hyperthyroidism patients were newly diagnosed, with disease duration under 2 months, and aged 18 to 65 years. The study excluded patients with uncontrolled infections, other autoimmune diseases, pregnancy or lactation. Diagnoses relied on clinical symptoms, serum thyroxine and TRAb, thyroid ultrasound and orbital computed tomography. PBMCs were separated from around 9.1 ml of fresh peripheral blood using Ficoll-Paque density gradient centrifugation. Total RNA was extracted using Trizol reagent, and RNA quality was assessed on an Agilent 2100 Bioanalyzer. There are a few counts of this clonotype. Its binding antigen is unknown. Base-call qualities are not available, and no considerably larger clone is one nucleotide away. Study-wide conclusions, independent of this receptor: Sample size was not statistically predetermined, and investigators were not blinded to group allocation. In cross-validation, a model built on a 13 V-J signature told ophthalmopathy apart from stable hyperthyroidism with approximately 90% sensitivity and 81% to 82% specificity, and in testing the same model reached 80%/75%. In validation, progression to ophthalmopathy was predicted by the model with more than 65% sensitivity and 72% to 80% specificity, a median of roughly 6.4 months before onset. Most expanded thyroid clonotypes (frequency above 0.001) were also detected in blood, suggesting blood repertoires may reflect thyroid immune responses.

This receptor chain uses TRBV30 and TRBJ2-7, and perhaps TRBD1 as D gene, on 5 matching bases. The sequence derives from a man younger than 35 with Graves' hyperthyroidism. Sample: blood. The bases read TGTGCCTGGAGTGTAGGGGTTACCTACGAGCAGTACTTC. Its translation is CAWSVGVTYEQYF.